The 19 T cell receptor beta chains reported below all come from one sample, sequenced in a study of T cell responses to AZD1222 COVID-19 vaccine. Profiling relied on immunoSEQ multiplex PCR, and the TCRdb table lists in-frame clones only, not all of them. The sample holds approximately 96,000 clones; about 82% are singletons and the top ten take roughly 5.6%. This specimen consisted of peripheral blood, obtained 28 days after the second AZD1222 dose. The receptor source for this set is an adult who received the AZD1222 COVID-19 vaccine.

V usage is TRBV6-5 and J usage is TRBJ1-2, with TRBD1 as a possible D gene (6 bases). The V gene's germline CDR1 is MNHEY and CDR2 SVGAGI. This CDR3 is built from 13 residues. Trimming took off 2 bases at V and 4 bases at J, with 8 bases between the two ends. The CDR3 loop is CASSYVGAYGYTF. The CDR3 coding sequence is TGTGCCAGCAGTTACGTGGGGGCCTATGGCTACACCTTC.

There are a few counts of this clone. The chain links TRBV7-2 to TRBJ2-1; maybe TRBD2 (6 bases). The CDR3 is made up of 15 amino acids. V lost 2 bases and J lost 0, with 8 bases in between. Looked up from germline, CDR1 is SGHTA and CDR2 is FQGNSA. The DNA for the CDR3 is TGTGCCAGCAGCTTAAGCGGGCCCTCCTACAATGAGCAGTTCTTC. This encodes CASSLSGPSYNEQFF.

The J gene is TRBJ1-4, the V gene TRBV4-1; no clear D gene. Trimming left V 0 bases short and J 0 bases short, with 14 bases between. The CDR3 totals 18 residues. The V gene's germline CDR1 is MGHRA and CDR2 YSYEKL. CDR3 sequence reads: CASSQDFDRKATNEKLFF. For the CDR3, the DNA is TGCGCCAGCAGCCAAGATTTTGACCGGAAGGCAACTAATGAAAAACTGTTTTTT.

The chain links TRBV5-1 to TRBJ2-3, with D perhaps being TRBD1 or TRBD2 (6 bases each). Trimming removed 2 bases at V and 2 bases at J, with 9 bases between. This CDR3 has 14 residues. Germline-derived CDR1 and CDR2 are SGHRS and YFSETQ. The CDR3 reads CASSFGGPTDTQYF. CDR3 DNA: TGCGCCAGCAGCTTTGGGGGGCCCACAGATACGCAGTATTTT.

V and J are TRBV29-1 and TRBJ2-7; 10 bases match TRBD1. The CDR3 covers 13 residues. Trimming at V came to 7 bases and at J to 4 bases, leaving 7 bases not matched to a gene. CDR1 and CDR2 from the germline V gene are SQVTM and ANQGSEA. The CDR3 bases are TGCAGCGCCTTCCCGGGACAGGGGTACGAGCAGTACTTC. Translating gives CSAFPGQGYEQYF.

The V gene is TRBV2, the J gene TRBJ1-1; 9 bases agree with TRBD1. In germline, CDR1 is SNHLY, CDR2 FYNNEI. After removal of 8 bases from V and 4 bases from J, the junction contained 8 bases not matched to a gene. The CDR3 consists of 14 residues. The CDR3 here is CASCLTDRGTEAFF. CDR3 coding DNA: TGTGCCAGCTGTCTAACGGACAGGGGCACTGAAGCTTTCTTT.

The V and J genes are TRBV29-1 and TRBJ1-1, with no clear D. V was pared by 7 bases and J by 0 bases, with 9 bases between. There are 12 residues in the CDR3. Per germline, CDR1 SQVTM and CDR2 ANQGSEA. CDR3 coding DNA: TGCAGCGCCGGAGAGGTGAACACTGAAGCTTTCTTT. It specifies CSAGEVNTEAFF.

The chain combines TRBV19 with TRBJ2-2, with 9 bases that match TRBD1. After removal of 9 bases from V and 5 bases from J, the junction contained 7 bases not matched to a gene. The length of the CDR3 is 14 residues. Germline loops: CDR1 LNHDA, CDR2 SQIVND (reference sequence). The CDR3 coding sequence is TGTGCCAGCACCCGACAGGGGGGGACCGGGGAGCTGTTTTTT. Translated, it gives CASTRQGGTGELFF.

This clone was counted between two and nine times. The CDR3 sequence is CASSLRGGSGNTIYF. The CDR3 DNA sequence: TGTGCCAGCAGCTTGCGTGGAGGCTCTGGAAACACCATATATTTT. The rearrangement joins TRBV5-6 to TRBJ1-3; D gene ambiguous. The germline V gene encodes CDR1 SGHDT and CDR2 YYEEEE. Trimming cost V 1 base and J 0 bases, with 8 bases left between them. This CDR3 is built from 15 residues.

The chain links TRBV5-4 to TRBJ2-7, with 9 bases aligning to TRBD1. J was trimmed by 2 bases and V by 4 bases; bases with no gene match: 10. The CDR3 has 16 residues. The germline V gene encodes CDR1 SGHNT and CDR2 YYREEE (reference sequence). CDR3 DNA: TGTGCCAGCAGCCCGGATGACAGGGGGTTAACCTACGAGCAGTACTTC. It specifies CASSPDDRGLTYEQYF.

The chain uses TRBV25-1 and TRBJ2-7; tentative D call: TRBD1 (6 bases). The ends were cut back, 2 bases at V and 2 bases at J, with 7 bases in the middle. The CDR3 loop spans 13 amino acids. CDR1 MGHDK and CDR2 SYGVNS come from the germline V gene. The CDR3 DNA is TGTGCCAGCAGTGAAACAGGGACCTACGAGCAGTACTTC. Protein: CASSETGTYEQYF.

The rearrangement uses TRBV5-1 and TRBJ1-6, with TRBD1 as a possible D gene (6 bases). V was pared by 4 bases and J by 14 bases, with 28 bases between. Germline loops: CDR1 SGHRS, CDR2 YFSETQ. This CDR3 region has 17 residues. Written as DNA, the CDR3 is TGCGCCAGCAGCCCGGAAGGAGGGGGACCCTTAGGGGAGACCCTCCACTTT. Translated: CASSPEGGGPLGETLHF.

The table lists this clone with a few counts. The CDR3 DNA sequence: TGTGCCATCAGTTCTAGCGGGAGGGCCGGCACAGATACGCAGTATTTT. Translation: CAISSSGRAGTDTQYF. The chain couples TRBV10-3 to TRBJ2-3; TRBD2 aligns across 12 bases. Per germline, CDR1 ENHRY and CDR2 SYGVKD. V lost 5 bases to trimming and J lost 1 base; unmatched junction nucleotides: 4. CDR3 length equals 16 residues.

The chain couples TRBV30 to TRBJ2-7, with D hard to call. V gave up 8 bases and J gave up 1 base, with 12 bases separating them. Germline V CDR1 and CDR2: GTSNPN, SVGIG (reference sequence). The CDR3 runs 12 residues. The CDR3 is CAGERASYEQYF. DNA for the CDR3: TGTGCCGGGGAACGGGCTTCCTACGAGCAGTACTTC.

The chain links TRBV18 to TRBJ2-2, with D uncertain. The V end was cut by 2 bases, the J end by 1 base, with 5 bases between. CDR3 length: 14 amino acids. Germline CDR1 KGHSH, CDR2 LQKENI. The CDR3 DNA is TGTGCCAGCTCACCAGGGGAGAACACCGGGGAGCTGTTTTTT. Translated: CASSPGENTGELFF.

The rearrangement uses TRBV5-5 and TRBJ2-7, with TRBD2 matching 12 bases. The CDR3 length is 15 residues. Germline V CDR1 and CDR2: SGHKS, YYEKEE (reference sequence). V shed 6 bases, J shed 3 bases, and the junction held 7 bases outside the gene matches. The CDR3 sequence: CASIPRTSGIYEQYF. CDR3 nucleotides: TGTGCCAGCATTCCTCGGACTAGCGGGATCTACGAGCAGTACTTC.

The rearrangement uses TRBV29-1 and TRBJ2-7; the match to TRBD1 covers 10 bases. The CDR3 length is 12 residues. V was clipped by 3 bases and J by 6 bases; unmatched bases: 2. CDR1 SQVTM and CDR2 ANQGSEA come from the germline V gene. The DNA of the CDR3 is TGCAGCGTTGAGGGGACAGGGGCCGAGCAGTACTTC. Amino acids: CSVEGTGAEQYF.

Only one count was recorded for this clone. The gene calls are TRBV5-1 and TRBJ2-7; D is perhaps TRBD2 (6 bases). The length of the CDR3 is 14 residues. Trimming left V 5 bases short and J 0 bases short, with 12 bases between. Germline loops: CDR1 SGHRS, CDR2 YFSETQ. The CDR3 spells CASRLIGSSYEQYF. CDR3 sequence (DNA): TGCGCCAGCAGGTTGATCGGGAGCTCCTACGAGCAGTACTTC.

The V and J genes are TRBV3-1 (or the pseudogene TRBV3-2) and TRBJ1-5; possibly TRBD1 for D (5 bases). Deletions cut 5 bases from V and 0 bases from J, with 8 bases between. Germline V CDR1 and CDR2: LGHDT, YNNKEL (reference sequence). The CDR3 covers 14 residues. The CDR3 DNA sequence: TGTGCCAGCAGCTGGAGGGGTAGCAATCAGCCCCAGCATTTT. It yields the protein CASSWRGSNQPQHF.